This T cell receptor (beta chain) was obtained from a study of T cell responses to AZD1222 COVID-19 vaccine. TCRdb's copy holds only in-frame clones and misses some; the assay was immunoSEQ multiplex PCR. The sample lists around 160,000 clones; about 93% were seen once. This clone has only one observation. What it binds is not known. Findings and caveats of the study: Spike-specific TCR breadth and depth were elevated following two AZD1222 doses.

The CDR3 consists of 13 residues. Trimming stripped 5 bases from V and 4 bases from J, with 11 bases between. Sequencing was performed on peripheral blood, taken on day 0 of MenACWY control vaccination. The chain recombines TRBV6-7 with TRBJ1-2; possible D gene TRBD1, 5 bases. TRBV6-7 is reported as an ORF; its role is uncertain. This sequence was found in an adult in good health. The chain's CDR3 is CASSGAKSYGYTF. The CDR3 nucleotides read TGTGCCAGCAGTGGGGCCAAATCCTATGGCTACACCTTC.